The 16 T cell receptor beta chains listed next were all sequenced from one sample in a study of memory CD4+ T cells and cytomegalovirus serostatus. Generated by immunoSEQ multiplex PCR, the TCRdb table keeps only in-frame clones and is missing some. The table shows 50,000 to 60,000 clones, with around 82% occurring only once. The sort gate was single viable CD3+CD4+CD8-CD45RO+ cells for memory CD4+ T cells. Specimen: memory CD4+ T cells from blood. The receptors originated from an adult in good health and CMV-seropositive.

This clone was recorded a few times. The chain is built from TRBV6-6 and TRBJ2-7; 9 positions agree with TRBD1. The trim removed 2 bases at V and 3 bases at J, leaving 5 bases unmatched. Germline-derived CDR1 and CDR2 are MNHNY and SVGAGI (reference sequence). CDR3 length: 15 residues. DNA of the CDR3: TGTGCCAGCAGTTACCCGGACAGGGGCAGCTACGAGCAGTACTTC. This translates into CASSYPDRGSYEQYF.

This sequence joins TRBV28 and TRBJ1-4; no definite D call. Trimming left V 2 bases short and J 3 bases short, with 7 bases between. The CDR3 has 14 residues. Germline CDR1 and CDR2: MDHEN and SYDVKM. The CDR3 DNA is TGTGCCAGCAGTTTAGCGGGAGCTAATGAAAAACTGTTTTTT. This sequence encodes CASSLAGANEKLFF.

The sample holds a few counts of this clone. The J gene is TRBJ1-2, the V gene TRBV7-8, with D perhaps matching TRBD1 (5 bases). V gave up 4 bases and J gave up 7 bases, with 19 bases separating them. This CDR3 comprises 15 residues. Germline loops: CDR1 SGHVS, CDR2 FQNEAQ. CDR3 sequence reads: CASSWDAQRFSGYTF. CDR3 sequence (DNA): TGTGCCAGCAGCTGGGACGCACAGAGGTTTTCTGGCTACACCTTC.

V gene TRBV7-3 combines with J gene TRBJ1-1; the match to TRBD1 covers 10 bases. The germline V gene has CDR1 SGHTA and CDR2 FQGTGA. After removal of 5 bases from V and 1 base from J, the junction contained 4 bases not matched to a gene. CDR3 length equals 15 residues. CDR3 sequence (DNA): TGTGCCAGCAGCGTGACAGGGGGCGGGAACACTGAAGCTTTCTTT. Protein: CASSVTGGGNTEAFF. Complete variable domain (other parts from reference TRBV7-3 and TRBJ1-1): GAGVSQTPSNKVTEKGKYVELRCDPISGHTALYWYRQSLGQGPEFLIYFQGTGAADDSGLPNDRFFAVRPEGSVSTLKIQRTERGDSAVYLCASSVTGGGNTEAFFGQGTRLTVV.

V and J are TRBV2 and TRBJ2-3; 16 positions match TRBD2. The CDR3 extends over 17 amino acids. Germline V gene lookup returns CDR1 SNHLY and CDR2 FYNNEI. V trimming: 6 bases; J trimming: 4 bases; junction bases outside the gene matches: 7. This CDR3 is CASSPGLAGGHSDTQYF. The DNA of the CDR3 is TGTGCCAGCAGCCCGGGACTAGCGGGGGGGCACTCAGATACGCAGTATTTT.

This chain uses TRBV11-2 with TRBJ2-3; the D gene is possibly TRBD1 (5 bases). The CDR3 consists of 14 residues. Germline values: CDR1 SGHAT, CDR2 FQNNGV. Trimming shortened V by 5 bases and J by 4 bases, and 13 bases separated the two germline ends. CDR3: CASSPAPGPDTQYF. DNA of the CDR3: TGTGCCAGCAGCCCCGCCCCAGGGCCAGATACGCAGTATTTT.

The V and J genes are TRBV7-3 and TRBJ2-1; 9 bases map to TRBD2. V dropped 5 bases and J dropped 4; count of bases not matched to a gene: 6. CDR3 size: 15 residues. CDR1 and CDR2 from the germline V gene are SGHTA and FQGTGA. This CDR3 is CASSAMAGGYNEQFF. CDR3 coding DNA: TGTGCCAGCAGCGCCATGGCGGGGGGGTACAATGAGCAGTTCTTC.

The rearrangement uses TRBV27 and TRBJ2-7; TRBD1 aligns across 8 bases. Trimming cost V 5 bases and J 4 bases; bases outside gene matches: 13. CDR3 length equals 16 residues. Germline CDR1 MNHEY, CDR2 SMNVEV (reference sequence). CDR3 in amino acids: CASSPRPGTGDYEQYF. CDR3 bases: TGTGCCAGCAGTCCCAGACCCGGGACAGGTGATTACGAGCAGTACTTC.

The chain has TRBV13 and TRBJ1-1; D gene ambiguous. The CDR3 is 15 residues long. Trimming stripped 4 bases from V and 3 bases from J, with 15 bases between. CDR1 and CDR2 from the germline V gene are PRHDT and FYEKMQ (reference sequence). Written as DNA, the CDR3 is TGTGCCAGCAGCTCGCCCTTAGCCCAAGACACTGAAGCTTTCTTT. Translation: CASSSPLAQDTEAFF. Using reference TRBV13 and TRBJ1-1 for the parts outside the CDR3, the full variable domain is AAGVIQSPRHLIKEKRETATLKCYPIPRHDTVYWYQQGPGQDPQFLISFYEKMQSDKGSIPDRFSAQQFSDYHSELNMSSLELGDSALYFCASSSPLAQDTEAFFGQGTRLTVV.

The CDR3 loop is CASSPYLGGNAGELFF. The CDR3 DNA follows: TGTGCCAGCAGTCCCTATCTTGGAGGGAATGCCGGGGAGCTGTTTTTT. The chain carries TRBV28 and TRBJ2-2; perhaps TRBD2 as D (6 bases). From germline, CDR1 is MDHEN and CDR2 SYDVKM. This CDR3 is 16 amino acids long. V shed 5 bases and J shed 6 bases, with 19 bases lying between them. The full variable domain, its missing parts supplied by reference TRBV28 and TRBJ2-2, is DVKVTQSSRYLVKRTGEKVFLECVQDMDHENMFWYRQDPGLGLRLIYFSYDVKMKEKGDIPEGYSVSREKKERFSLILESASTNQTSMYLCASSPYLGGNAGELFFGEGSRLTVL.

This clone has just one count. This chain connects TRBV9 to TRBJ2-5; tentative D call: TRBD2 (5 bases). The germline gives CDR1 SGDLS, CDR2 YYNGEE. This CDR3 spans 15 amino acids. V was clipped by 0 bases and J by 4 bases, with 13 bases between them. Written as DNA, the CDR3 is TGTGCCAGCAGCGTAGCGGGGTCCGGGATAGAGACCCAGTACTTC. This gives the protein CASSVAGSGIETQYF.

The chain is built from TRBV5-1 and TRBJ1-5; TRBD1 agrees at 10 bases. In germline, CDR1 is SGHRS, CDR2 YFSETQ. The V segment lost 3 bases and the J segment 4 bases; nucleotides outside the gene matches: 4. The CDR3 length is 15 residues. The CDR3 coding sequence is TGCGCCAGCAGCTCCGGGACAGGGGAAAATCAGCCCCAGCATTTT. Translating gives CASSSGTGENQPQHF.

This chain uses TRBV4-1 with TRBJ2-3, with unresolved D. With 0 bases removed from V and 2 bases from J, the gap between germline ends came to 9 bases. This CDR3 comprises 15 residues. The germline gives CDR1 MGHRA, CDR2 YSYEKL. The CDR3 region is CASSQDRVATDTQYF. The CDR3 DNA is TGCGCCAGCAGCCAAGATAGGGTGGCCACAGATACGCAGTATTTT.

The chain is built from TRBV6-1 and TRBJ1-1; D is perhaps TRBD1 (6 bases). Germline CDR1 and CDR2: MNHNS and SASEGT. V shed 4 bases and J shed 1 base, with 13 bases lying between them. The CDR3 is 15 amino acids. CDR3 sequence (DNA): TGTGCCAGCAGTGCCGCCGCCAGGGGGAACACTGAAGCTTTCTTT. Protein sequence: CASSAAARGNTEAFF.

This sequence joins TRBV25-1 and TRBJ2-6, with D perhaps matching TRBD1 or TRBD2 (5 bases each). The CDR3 runs 17 residues. Trimming took 2 bases from V and 1 from J, leaving 12 bases between them. Looked up from germline, CDR1 is MGHDK and CDR2 is SYGVNS. The CDR3 loop is CASSEQRGKSGANVLTF. The CDR3 region has the DNA TGTGCCAGCAGTGAACAGAGGGGAAAATCTGGGGCCAACGTCCTGACTTTC.

V is TRBV5-6 and J is TRBJ2-3; D is possibly TRBD2 (6 bases). CDR1 and CDR2 (germline): SGHDT, YYEEEE. The germline V and J ends were trimmed by 1 base and 2 bases, with 14 bases remaining between them. The CDR3 is made up of 16 amino acids. CDR3 amino acids: CASSLYASENTDTQYF. The CDR3 DNA sequence: TGTGCCAGCAGCTTGTATGCTAGCGAGAACACAGATACGCAGTATTTT.